Included here is one TCR beta chain sequence, with context. Its antigen is undetermined. The source of the sample is a study of T cells in Graves' hyperthyroidism and ophthalmopathy. Study-level points and caveats: The blood repertoire included most of the expanded thyroid clonotypes above 0.001. Progression to ophthalmopathy was predicted a median of roughly 6.8 months early.

The CDR3 sequence is 18 residues long. The J segment lost 3 bases and the V segment lost 0 bases, leaving 13 bases of the junction unmatched. Germline lookup yields CDR1 DFQATT and CDR2 SNEGSKA (reference sequence). Hyperthyroidism, newly diagnosed and lasting under 2 months, affected patients aged 18 to 65. Diagnoses were established using clinical symptoms, serum thyroxine and TRAb, thyroid ultrasound and orbital computed tomography. It was RNA transcripts that yielded the amplified TCR beta CDR3 regions. When the TCR CDR3 underwent first-round RT-PCR, the HTBI primer set was used. TCRdb re-derived calls from the multiplex PCR reads in MiXCR, one entry per CDR3 protein. This table holds approximately 700,000 distinct CDR3 sequences, about a sixth found once.

The source material was blood. This sequence joins TRBV20-1 and TRBJ2-2; TRBD2 matches at 7 bases. This clonotype was obtained from a man between 18 and 35 years old with Graves' hyperthyroidism. CDR3 residues: CSARESVGTTSYTGELFF. CDR3 coding DNA: TGCAGTGCTAGAGAGTCGGTAGGGACGACTAGCTACACCGGGGAGCTGTTTTTT.